The rows below give T cell receptor beta chains drawn from one sample of a study of cytomegalovirus exposure and HLA in healthy donors. The protocol was immunoSEQ multiplex PCR, while the TCRdb copy is restricted to in-frame clones and leaves out a portion. The sample has 180,000 or so clones, 60% to 85% seen once; the top ten hold about 1.5%. Sequenced material: PBMCs. These receptors all stem from a man between 18 and 29 years old in good health and CMV-seronegative. CDR3s include the opening cysteine and the closing phenylalanine or tryptophan. D genes are given only for firm matches. Expanded clones are given a class, and other clones once, few, many or no size at all.

v_call	d_call	j_call	clone_size	cdr3_aa	cdr3_nt
TRBV6-6	TRBD2	TRBJ2-3	few	CASLAGDTQYF	TGTGCCAGCTTAGCGGGGGATACGCAGTATTTT
TRBV10-3	TRBD1	TRBJ1-3	NA	CAISGQGARNTIYF	TGTGCCATCAGTGGACAGGGGGCGCGAAACACCATATATTTT
TRBV29-1	NA	TRBJ2-2	NA	CSVELNGGTGELFF	TGCAGCGTTGAGTTAAACGGGGGCACCGGGGAGCTGTTTTTT
TRBV20-1	NA	TRBJ2-7	NA	CSAKGDYEQYF	TGCAGTGCAAAGGGAGACTACGAGCAGTACTTC
TRBV7-6	NA	TRBJ1-5	NA	CASSPRGGSPQGGPQHF	TGTGCCAGCAGCCCGCGGGGGGGCAGCCCTCAAGGGGGGCCCCAGCATTTT
TRBV19	TRBD1	TRBJ1-5	once	CASSTQGAGNQPQHF	TGTGCCAGTAGCACCCAGGGGGCCGGCAATCAGCCCCAGCATTTT
TRBV18	TRBD1	TRBJ2-5	NA	CASSVNRGQETQYF	TGTGCCAGCTCAGTGAACAGGGGTCAAGAGACCCAGTACTTC
TRBV5-1	TRBD1	TRBJ2-6	NA	CASSLLRGPGANVLTF	TGCGCCAGCAGCCTCCTCAGGGGGCCTGGGGCCAACGTCCTGACTTTC
TRBV7-6	NA	TRBJ1-1	NA	CASSLVQGPMNTEAFF	TGTGCCAGCAGCTTAGTGCAGGGGCCCATGAACACTGAAGCTTTCTTT
TRBV7-9	NA	TRBJ1-1	NA	CASSLALQGAEAFF	TGTGCCAGCAGCTTAGCCTTACAGGGAGCTGAAGCTTTCTTT
TRBV2	NA	TRBJ2-7	few	CASSPGWDEQYF	TGTGCCAGCAGTCCAGGGTGGGACGAGCAGTACTTC
TRBV5-1	TRBD1	TRBJ1-2	NA	CASRLGTANYGYTF	TGCGCCAGCAGGTTAGGGACAGCGAACTATGGCTACACCTTC
TRBV5-4	TRBD2	TRBJ2-3	NA	CASSLGDYTDTQYF	TGTGCCAGCAGCTTGGGGGACTATACAGATACGCAGTATTTT
TRBV27	NA	TRBJ2-4	NA	CASSPEQLAKNIQYF	TGTGCCAGCAGCCCAGAACAGCTAGCCAAAAACATTCAGTACTTC
TRBV5-1	NA	TRBJ1-1	NA	CASSLAFRGMNTEAFF	TGCGCCAGCAGCTTGGCGTTTAGGGGGATGAACACTGAAGCTTTCTTT